These 29 T cell receptor beta chains came from one sample sequenced in a study of cytomegalovirus exposure and HLA in healthy donors. PCR employed 60 Vbeta and 13 Jbeta primers. Generated by immunoSEQ multiplex PCR, the TCRdb table keeps only in-frame clones and is missing some. The table lists around 80,000 clones, 62% of them singletons. Sequencing input: PBMCs. The receptors derive from a male donor in good health and CMV-seropositive.

This clone came up a few times. The gene calls are TRBV28 and TRBJ1-4, with D possibly TRBD1 on 5 matching bases. The CDR3 length is 14 residues. In germline, CDR1 is MDHEN, CDR2 SYDVKM. V gave up 2 bases and J gave up 6 bases, with 10 bases separating them. CDR3 sequence reads: CASSLGRGDEKLFF. CDR3 DNA sequence: TGTGCCAGCAGTTTAGGTCGGGGGGATGAAAAACTGTTTTTT.

The chain has TRBV30 and TRBJ2-7, with 9 bases fitting TRBD1. Trimming removed 3 bases from V and 6 bases from J; junction bases left unmatched: 9. Germline V gene sequence: CDR1 GTSNPN, CDR2 SVGIG (reference sequence). The CDR3 sequence is 14 residues long. The CDR3 DNA reads as TGTGCCTGGAGGAACAGGGGGCTATCAAGCGAGCAGTACTTC. It specifies CAWRNRGLSSEQYF.

This rearrangement joins TRBV29-1 to TRBJ2-1; D may be TRBD2 (6 bases). The CDR3 has 16 residues. Germline CDR1 SQVTM, CDR2 ANQGSEA. Trimming shortened V by 5 bases and J by 4 bases, and 21 bases separated the two germline ends. This CDR3 is CSVSAGSLMAYNEQFF. CDR3 DNA sequence: TGCAGCGTTTCCGCCGGGAGCCTCATGGCTTACAATGAGCAGTTCTTC.

The CDR3 protein is CSVEIKARQYF. CDR3 nucleotides: TGCAGCGTTGAAATTAAGGCTAGGCAGTACTTC. The chain couples TRBV29-1 to TRBJ2-7, with no clear D. CDR3 size: 11 residues. V was cut by 2 bases and J by 9 bases, with 11 bases left in between. From germline, CDR1 is SQVTM and CDR2 ANQGSEA.

V usage is TRBV7-2 and J usage is TRBJ1-1, with TRBD1 as a possible D gene (5 bases). The CDR3 consists of 14 residues. V was clipped by 2 bases and J by 1 base, with 8 bases between them. Germline CDR1 SGHTA, CDR2 FQGNSA. The CDR3 DNA reads as TGTGCCAGCAGCTTACGTGACAGGAACACTGAAGCTTTCTTT. Amino acids: CASSLRDRNTEAFF.

The chain couples TRBV6-5 to TRBJ1-4; D possibly corresponds to TRBD1 (6 bases). This CDR3 spans 15 amino acids. CDR1 and CDR2 from the germline V gene are MNHEY and SVGAGI. The V end was cut by 5 bases, the J end by 3 bases, with 13 bases between. The CDR3 loop reads CASSAQGRANEKLFF. CDR3 bases: TGTGCCAGCAGTGCTCAGGGGCGGGCTAATGAAAAACTGTTTTTT.

This clone was counted a few times. This rearrangement joins TRBV9 to TRBJ2-2; TRBD1 aligns across 9 bases. From germline, CDR1 is SGDLS and CDR2 YYNGEE. The CDR3 has 15 residues. V lost 4 bases to trimming and J lost 1 base; unmatched junction nucleotides: 2. The CDR3 is CASSRQGENTGELFF. The DNA of the CDR3 is TGTGCCAGCAGCCGACAGGGGGAGAACACCGGGGAGCTGTTTTTT.

This chain connects TRBV2 to TRBJ2-1; D possibly corresponds to TRBD2 (7 bases). Trimming removed 5 bases at V and 6 bases at J, with 14 bases between. CDR3 length: 14 residues. The germline V gene encodes CDR1 SNHLY and CDR2 FYNNEI. The CDR3 is CASSTGGRGNEQFF. CDR3 coding DNA: TGTGCCAGCAGTACGGGGGGCCGGGGCAATGAGCAGTTCTTC.

The chain uses TRBV29-1 and TRBJ2-7; D might be TRBD2 (6 bases). The CDR3 is 14 amino acids. Germline CDR1 and CDR2: SQVTM and ANQGSEA. Trimming left V 2 bases short and J 4 bases short, with 15 bases between. The CDR3 protein is CSVEWRGERYEQYF. CDR3 sequence (DNA): TGCAGCGTTGAATGGAGGGGCGAGCGGTACGAGCAGTACTTC.

CDR3 sequence: CASSLAGGMAGELFF. The CDR3 region has the DNA TGTGCCAGCTCTCTAGCGGGAGGGATGGCCGGGGAGCTGTTTTTT. The chain uses TRBV7-2 and TRBJ2-2, with 12 positions matching TRBD2. Germline CDR1 and CDR2: SGHTA and FQGNSA. There are 15 residues in the CDR3. The V gene end was trimmed by 8 bases and the J gene end by 6 bases; junction bases not matched to a gene: 7.

V gene TRBV30 combines with J gene TRBJ2-1; TRBD1 is a possible D gene (6 bases). Deletions cut 0 bases from V and 5 bases from J, with 8 bases between. The CDR3 covers 13 residues. Germline loops: CDR1 GTSNPN, CDR2 SVGIG (reference sequence). Here the CDR3 reads CAWSVPGDNEQFF. In nucleotides, the CDR3 is TGTGCCTGGAGTGTACCAGGGGACAATGAGCAGTTCTTC. The full variable domain, rest sourced from reference TRBV30 and TRBJ2-1, is SQTIHQWPATLVQPVGSPLSLECTVEGTSNPNLYWYRQAAGRGLQLLFYSVGIGQISSEVPQNLSASRPQDRQFILSSKKLLLSDSGFYLCAWSVPGDNEQFFGPGTRLTVL.

V and J are TRBV11-1 and TRBJ2-1; D is possibly TRBD1 (8 bases). Trimming removed 5 bases at V and 15 bases at J, with 20 bases between. Germline values: CDR1 SGHAT, CDR2 FQDESV (reference sequence). This CDR3 is 13 amino acids long. The CDR3 sequence: CASSVNHRGGGFF. The CDR3 DNA follows: TGTGCCAGCAGCGTCAACCACAGGGGGGGCGGGTTCTTC.

The V gene is TRBV30, the J gene TRBJ2-2, with D perhaps matching TRBD2 (5 bases). CDR1 and CDR2 from the germline V gene are GTSNPN and SVGIG (reference sequence). This CDR3 spans 16 amino acids. V gave up 5 bases and J gave up 4 bases, with 20 bases separating them. The CDR3 coding sequence is TGTGCCTGGGGGCCCGGCGAGCTAGCCAGCACCGGGGAGCTGTTTTTT. It translates to CAWGPGELASTGELFF.

The rearrangement joins TRBV4-3 to TRBJ2-1; TRBD2 matches at 10 bases. Germline assignment: CDR1 LGHNA and CDR2 YSLEER. This CDR3 spans 15 amino acids. Trimming removed 1 base from V and 9 bases from J; junction bases left unmatched: 6. CDR3 nucleotide sequence: TGCGCCAGCAGCCAAGTAGCGGGAGGTGCGTTTGAGCAGTTCTTC. Its protein is CASSQVAGGAFEQFF.

V gene TRBV7-9 combines with J gene TRBJ2-1; the match to TRBD1 covers 10 bases. The V gene end was trimmed by 3 bases and the J gene end by 5 bases; junction bases not matched to a gene: 4. This CDR3 has 15 residues. The germline CDR1 and CDR2 sequences are SEHNR and FQNEAQ (reference sequence). CDR3 nucleotide sequence: TGTGCCAGCAGCTTTGGGGACAGGGGTAACAATGAGCAGTTCTTC. It yields the protein CASSFGDRGNNEQFF.

The rearrangement links TRBV18 to TRBJ1-1; no clear D gene. The CDR3 consists of 12 residues. Germline V gives CDR1 KGHSH, CDR2 LQKENI. V lost 6 bases and J 2 bases, leaving 7 bases between the germline ends. The CDR3 protein is CASSTFNTEAFF. The CDR3 DNA is TGTGCCAGCTCCACTTTCAACACTGAAGCTTTCTTT.

The V and J genes are TRBV5-4 and TRBJ2-1; TRBD2 might be the D (5 bases). The CDR3 length is 16 residues. Trimming removed 2 bases at V and 1 base at J, with 13 bases between. Per germline, CDR1 SGHNT and CDR2 YYREEE (reference sequence). CDR3 coding DNA: TGTGCCAGCAGCTTTGACGGGAAAAATTCCTACAATGAGCAGTTCTTC. It encodes CASSFDGKNSYNEQFF.

The count of this clone is one. CDR3 in DNA: TGTGCCAGCAGCCGAATTACGACAGGGCGGGAGGACGAGCAGTACTTC. It codes for CASSRITTGREDEQYF. This chain uses TRBV4-2 with TRBJ2-7, with a tentative D call TRBD2 (8 bases). The V end lost 4 bases, the J end lost 5 bases, and 21 bases lay between the germline ends. This CDR3 is 16 amino acids long. Germline V gene data show CDR1 as LGHNA and CDR2 as YNFKEQ.

V gene TRBV30 combines with J gene TRBJ1-2; D is ambiguous. The CDR3 length is 14 residues. CDR1 and CDR2 (germline): GTSNPN, SVGIG (reference sequence). Trimming stripped 3 bases from V and 4 bases from J, with 15 bases between. CDR3 residues: CAWRVTPPAYGYTF. The CDR3 nucleotides are TGTGCCTGGAGGGTGACACCCCCCGCCTATGGCTACACCTTC.

V and J are TRBV18 and TRBJ1-1; TRBD1 is a possible D gene (6 bases). Trimming left V 0 bases short and J 0 bases short, with 8 bases between. Germline CDR1 KGHSH, CDR2 LQKENI. The CDR3 is 15 residues long. The CDR3 nucleotides read TGTGCCAGCTCACCACCCAGGGGCATGAACACTGAAGCTTTCTTT. As protein: CASSPPRGMNTEAFF.

CDR3 nucleotides: TGTGCCAGCAGTGAAGGACAGAGACAGGGCTATGGCTACACCTTC. As protein: CASSEGQRQGYGYTF. The gene calls are TRBV2 and TRBJ1-2; 7 bases are a match to TRBD1. Trimming took 1 base from V and 4 from J; bases not matched to a gene: 6. The CDR3 contains 15 residues. Per the germline V gene, CDR1 is SNHLY and CDR2 is FYNNEI.

This rearrangement joins TRBV5-1 to TRBJ2-1; D perhaps matches TRBD1 (5 bases). Germline CDR1 is SGHRS and CDR2 is YFSETQ. The CDR3 runs 13 residues. V lost 1 base, J lost 8 bases, and 10 bases lay in between. The CDR3 is CASSLNSRDEQFF. Here the CDR3 DNA reads TGCGCCAGCAGCTTGAACAGCAGGGATGAGCAGTTCTTC.

This clone was found once. The chain employs TRBV6-1 and TRBJ2-7; TRBD2 is a possible D gene (6 bases). The germline V gene encodes CDR1 MNHNS and CDR2 SASEGT. The CDR3 is 12 residues long. Trimming took 6 bases from V and 7 from J, leaving 13 bases between them. CDR3 in DNA: TGTGCCAGCAGGGGGGGAGCTGGGGAGCAGTACTTC. Residues: CASRGGAGEQYF.

This chain uses TRBV7-8 with TRBJ1-1; tentatively, D is TRBD1 (5 bases). Germline V lookup: CDR1 SGHVS, CDR2 FQNEAQ. The CDR3 extends over 15 amino acids. V shed 1 base and J shed 0 bases, with 9 bases lying between them. In nucleotides, the CDR3 is TGTGCCAGCAGCTTAGGGGGCGCGGTGAACACTGAAGCTTTCTTT. As protein: CASSLGGAVNTEAFF.

The chain couples TRBV9 to TRBJ1-3; TRBD1 matches 7 bases. CDR3 length: 16 amino acids. V was clipped by 0 bases and J by 1 base; unmatched bases: 4. Germline lookup yields CDR1 SGDLS and CDR2 YYNGEE. This CDR3 reads CASSVEDRRSGNTIYF. In DNA form, the CDR3 reads TGTGCCAGCAGCGTAGAGGACAGGAGATCTGGAAACACCATATATTTT.

V and J are TRBV7-6 and TRBJ2-2, with D uncertain. The CDR3 is made up of 13 amino acids. V was trimmed by 4 bases and J by 1 base, leaving 4 bases between them. Germline-derived CDR1 and CDR2 are SGHVS and FNYEAQ. In DNA form, the CDR3 reads TGTGCCAGCAGCTCCCGGAACACCGGGGAGCTGTTTTTT. It yields the protein CASSSRNTGELFF. The entire variable domain, with the rest obtained from reference TRBV7-6 and TRBJ2-2, is as follows: GAGVSQSPRYKVTKRGQDVALRCDPISGHVSLYWYRQALGQGPEFLTYFNYEAQQDKSGLPNDRFSAERPEGSISTLTIQRTEQRDSAMYRCASSSRNTGELFFGEGSRLTVL.

The genes are TRBV7-2 and TRBJ2-3; tentatively, D is TRBD2 (5 bases). The germline CDR1 and CDR2 sequences are SGHTA and FQGNSA. V was cut by 3 bases and J by 5 bases, with 9 bases left in between. The CDR3 contains 13 residues. CDR3 residues: CASSFPGVDTQYF. The CDR3 DNA reads TGTGCCAGCAGCTTCCCCGGGGTAGATACGCAGTATTTT.

The rearrangement joins TRBV7-2 to TRBJ2-5; 9 nucleotides match TRBD2. The CDR3 covers 14 residues. Germline V gives CDR1 SGHTA, CDR2 FQGNSA. The J segment lost 4 bases and the V segment lost 5 bases, leaving 5 bases of the junction unmatched. CDR3 coding DNA: TGTGCCAGCAGCCCTCTTAGCGGGGGAGAGACCCAGTACTTC. This translates into CASSPLSGGETQYF. The full variable domain, with the rest looked up from reference TRBV7-2 and TRBJ2-5, is GAGVSQSPSNKVTEKGKDVELRCDPISGHTALYWYRQSLGQGLEFLIYFQGNSAPDKSGLPSDRFSAERTGGSVSTLTIQRTQQEDSAVYLCASSPLSGGETQYFGPGTRLLVL.

The V and J genes are TRBV12-5 and TRBJ2-7, with 7 bases matching TRBD1. Per germline, CDR1 LGHNT and CDR2 FRNRAP. The CDR3 is 17 amino acids. V shed 1 base and J 1 base; nucleotides not matched to a gene: 10. CDR3 bases: TGTGCTAGTGGTTTGGCCCCCACAGGGGCGGGTTCCTACGAGCAGTACTTC. Translating it yields CASGLAPTGAGSYEQYF.